This T cell receptor (beta chain) was observed in a study of T cell responses to AZD1222 COVID-19 vaccine. Study outcomes and limitations: Sampling that yielded the repertoires occurred only after the peak T cell response. Once two AZD1222 doses were given, Spike-specific TCR breadth and depth went up. CD4 TCRs associated with vaccination spanned spike, dominating at 160-218 and 743-854.

As for this clone: The antigen is not known.

Second-dose schedules of about 4 or about 12 weeks were combined. The germline V and J ends were trimmed by 0 bases and 6 bases, with 20 bases remaining between them. The CDR3 has 17 amino acids. Germline-derived CDR1 and CDR2 are LGHDT and YNNKEL (reference sequence). TCRdb's table, derived via immunoSEQ multiplex PCR, lists solely in-frame clones and lacks some. The sample holds 250,000 to 300,000 clones, about 94% seen once. This receptor was taken from an adult who received the AZD1222 COVID-19 vaccine. Specimen: peripheral blood, collected 28 days after the second AZD1222 dose. The chain joins TRBV3-1 (or the pseudogene TRBV3-2) to TRBJ1-1; D not certain. The CDR3 DNA follows: TGTGCCAGCAGCCAAGACCATAGAGCGTCTTCATCCTCTGAAGCTTTCTTT. The encoded protein is CASSQDHRASSSSEAFF.